One and the same sample provided the 2 T cell receptor beta chains below, sequenced in a study of T cells in Graves' hyperthyroidism and ophthalmopathy (dated by TCRdb to about 2019). Library preparation employed multiplex PCR. Sequencing was carried out with an Illumina HiSeq 2000. The TCR beta CDR3 regions were amplified from the RNA transcripts. The first round of RT-PCR for the TCR CDR3 was performed with the HTBI primer set and the Qiagen OneStep RT-PCR kit. TCRdb passed the public sequencing reads through fastp at Q25 and MiXCR, retaining productive beta sequences. Records with the same CDR3 protein are collapsed into one entry carrying the most frequent genes and DNA. The sample table records some 490,000 distinct CDR3 sequences; roughly 15% of these occur just once. The ten largest clonotypes hold approximately 30% of the sample. Sequencing was done on a sample of blood. The origin of the receptors is a woman younger than 45 with Graves' ophthalmopathy.

This clonotype was recorded many times. This CDR3 reads CASSPDLSSYEQYF. The CDR3 region has the DNA TGTGCCAGCAGTCCTGACCTGAGCTCCTACGAGCAGTACTTC. V and J are TRBV6-2 or TRBV6-3 and TRBJ2-7, with D unclear. CDR3 length equals 14 residues. Trimming left V 5 bases short and J 0 bases short, with 11 bases between. Germline loops: CDR1 MNHEY, CDR2 SVGEGT.

The chain uses TRBV5-4 and TRBJ1-2; D is perhaps TRBD1 (5 bases). V was clipped by 3 bases and J by 10 bases, with 19 bases between them. The CDR3 covers 14 residues. The germline V gene encodes CDR1 SGHNT and CDR2 YYREEE (reference sequence). The chain's CDR3 is CASSSGLSQDDYTF. In DNA form, the CDR3 reads TGTGCCAGCAGCTCGGGGCTGTCCCAAGACGACTACACCTTC.